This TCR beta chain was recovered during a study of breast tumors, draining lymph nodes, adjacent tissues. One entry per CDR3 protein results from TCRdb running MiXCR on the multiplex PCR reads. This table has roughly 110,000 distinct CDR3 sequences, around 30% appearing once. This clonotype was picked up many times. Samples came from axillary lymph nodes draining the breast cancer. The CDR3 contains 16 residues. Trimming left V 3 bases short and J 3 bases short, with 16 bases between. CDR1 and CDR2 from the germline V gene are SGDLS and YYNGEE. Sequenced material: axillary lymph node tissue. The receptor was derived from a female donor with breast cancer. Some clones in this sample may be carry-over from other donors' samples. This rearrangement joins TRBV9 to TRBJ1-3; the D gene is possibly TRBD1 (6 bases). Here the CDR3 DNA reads TGTGCCAGCAGCGCACCTCAGGGGAACGGTGGAAACACCATATATTTT. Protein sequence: CASSAPQGNGGNTIYF.